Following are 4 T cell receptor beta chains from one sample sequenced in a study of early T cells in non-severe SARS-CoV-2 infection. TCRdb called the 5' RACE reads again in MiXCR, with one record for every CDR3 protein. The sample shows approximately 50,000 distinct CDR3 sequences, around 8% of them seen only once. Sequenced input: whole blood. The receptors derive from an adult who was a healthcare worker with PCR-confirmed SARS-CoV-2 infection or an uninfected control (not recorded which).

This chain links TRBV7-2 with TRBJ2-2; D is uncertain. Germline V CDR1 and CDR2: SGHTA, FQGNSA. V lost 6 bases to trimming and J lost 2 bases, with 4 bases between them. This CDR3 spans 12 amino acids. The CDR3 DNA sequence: TGTGCCAGCAGATATAACACCGGGGAGCTGTTTTTT. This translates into CASRYNTGELFF.

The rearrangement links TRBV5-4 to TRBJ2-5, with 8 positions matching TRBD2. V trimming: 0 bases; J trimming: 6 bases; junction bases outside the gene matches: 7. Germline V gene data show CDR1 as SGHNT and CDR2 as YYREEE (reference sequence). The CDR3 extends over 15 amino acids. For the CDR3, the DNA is TGTGCCAGCAGCTTGGGAACGGGAGGGGGGAAGACCCAGTACTTC. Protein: CASSLGTGGGKTQYF. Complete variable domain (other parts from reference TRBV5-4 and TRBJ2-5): ETGVTQSPTHLIKTRGQQVTLRCSSQSGHNTVSWYQQALGQGPQFIFQYYREEENGRGNFPPRFSGLQFPNYSSELNVNALELDDSALYLCASSLGTGGGKTQYFGPGTRLLVL.

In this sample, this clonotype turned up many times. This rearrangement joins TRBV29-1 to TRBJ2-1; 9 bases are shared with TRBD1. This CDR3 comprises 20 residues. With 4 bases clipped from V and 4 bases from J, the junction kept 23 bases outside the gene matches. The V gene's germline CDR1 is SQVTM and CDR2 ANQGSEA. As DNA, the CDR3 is TGCAGCGTTGGCGGCTCATCGGGACAGGGAGGCCGGATTCAGTACAATGAGCAGTTCTTC. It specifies CSVGGSSGQGGRIQYNEQFF.

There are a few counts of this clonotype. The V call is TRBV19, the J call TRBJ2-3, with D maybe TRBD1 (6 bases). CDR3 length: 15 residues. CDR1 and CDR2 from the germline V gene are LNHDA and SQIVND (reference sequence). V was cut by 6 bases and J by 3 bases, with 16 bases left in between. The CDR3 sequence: CASRGQQPRTDTQYF. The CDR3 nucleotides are TGTGCCAGTAGAGGACAGCAGCCGAGGACAGATACGCAGTATTTT. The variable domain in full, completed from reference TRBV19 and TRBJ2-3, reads DGGITQSPKYLFRKEGQNVTLSCEQNLNHDAMYWYRQDPGQGLRLIYYSQIVNDFQKGDIAEGYSVSREKKESFPLTVTSAQKNPTAFYLCASRGQQPRTDTQYFGPGTRLTVL.